There are many counts of the clone carrying this T cell receptor (beta chain). The antigen remains unidentified. Individual cDNA molecules in this library carried unique molecular identifiers. Using its own MiXCR run on the RACE reads, TCRdb lists one record per CDR3 protein. Found here are about 360,000 distinct CDR3 sequences, nearly 5% of them singletons; the top ten hold 2% to 2.5%. The sample's time point: patch test 1, 2 weeks after DPC sensitization. Noted treatment: therapeutic diphenylcyclopropenone sensitization with weekly scalp DPC. The template was total RNA from unfractionated whole blood. The sample comes from a study of human T cells and chemical hapten exposure. Germline V lookup: CDR1 SGHKS, CDR2 YYEKEE (reference sequence). The trim removed 4 bases at V and 2 bases at J, leaving 4 bases unmatched. This CDR3 has 15 amino acids. Notes on the study in general: Donors were affected by alopecia, so their immune reaction might vary from that of healthy individuals. Relative to control repertoires, expanded TCRs gave rise to significantly more large CDR3 similarity clusters.

This sequence joins TRBV5-5 and TRBJ1-1; 11 positions match TRBD1. This TCR was recovered from a woman between 45 and 65 years old with alopecia areata. Some clones in this sample may be carry-over from other donors' samples. Sequences were derived from whole blood, sampled in connection with sensitization to the hapten diphenylcyclopropenone (DPC). This CDR3 is CASSRTGGRNTEAFF. For the CDR3, the DNA is TGTGCCAGCAGCCGGACAGGGGGCAGAAACACTGAAGCTTTCTTT.